This T cell receptor beta chain is drawn from a study of long-term antiretroviral therapy in people with HIV. Version v3.0 of the immunoSEQ assay was performed at survey level. Sequencing aimed to cover about 40,000-50,000 T-cell genomes per sample. The repertoire was sequenced with immunoSEQ multiplex PCR; TCRdb's copy has only in-frame clones and lacks some. The sample lists 13,000 or so clones; 75% to 90% were seen once. This clone occurred a few times. The antigen remains unidentified. Study conclusions and caveats: CDR3 lengths in HIV samples spanned a narrower range than controls.

Trimming removed 4 bases at V and 6 bases at J, with 7 bases between. The CDR3 consists of 11 residues. CDR1 MNHEY and CDR2 SVGAGI come from the germline V gene. Everyone in the study who had HIV was treated in the United States. The genes are TRBV6-5 and TRBJ2-7; D is undetermined. This material consisted of unsorted PBMCs, taken 3.2 years before starting antiretroviral therapy. The receptor comes from a man between 35 and 55 years old with HIV. This CDR3 is CASSSWGEQYF. CDR3 in DNA: TGTGCCAGCAGTTCATGGGGCGAGCAGTACTTC.